These 29 T cell receptor beta chains share one sample of origin, sequenced in a study of blood T cell repertoires in COVID-19. Measured with immunoSEQ multiplex PCR; TCRdb has only the in-frame clones, and not every one. The data contain roughly 66,000 clones, approximately 83% of them singletons. Material for sequencing was peripheral blood. The receptor set was obtained from a woman aged 55-69 years with acute or convalescent COVID-19.

This chain connects TRBV6-5 to TRBJ1-2, with a weak D call TRBD1 (5 bases). Germline V gene lookup returns CDR1 MNHEY and CDR2 SVGAGI. Between the trimmed V and J ends, which lost 0 bases and 7 bases, there was a span of 12 bases. This CDR3 has 14 residues. CDR3 sequence reads: CASSYSPGYSGYTF. In DNA form, the CDR3 reads TGTGCCAGCAGTTACTCTCCAGGGTATAGTGGCTACACCTTC.

CDR3: CASSIAGVGLSGNTIYF. In nucleotides, the CDR3 is TGTGCCAGCAGCATCGCAGGGGTAGGCTTATCTGGAAACACCATATATTTT. The chain links TRBV9 to TRBJ1-3; a possible D gene is TRBD1 (6 bases). The CDR3 spans 17 residues. Germline V gene lookup returns CDR1 SGDLS and CDR2 YYNGEE. V was trimmed by 4 bases and J by 1 base, leaving 18 bases between them.

The chain combines TRBV24-1 with TRBJ2-7; TRBD2 aligns across 9 bases. The V gene end was trimmed by 7 bases and the J gene end by 7 bases; junction bases not matched to a gene: 13. The germline CDR1 and CDR2 sequences are KGHDR and SFDVKD. The CDR3 length is 15 residues. CDR3 sequence: CATRGSGGADGEQYF. The CDR3 nucleotides are TGTGCCACCAGGGGTAGCGGGGGCGCAGACGGAGAGCAGTACTTC.

The rearrangement links TRBV2 to TRBJ1-5; D remains unclear. Germline lookup yields CDR1 SNHLY and CDR2 FYNNEI. CDR3 length: 14 amino acids. The V and J ends lost 5 bases and 2 bases respectively, with 10 bases between them. The CDR3 DNA is TGTGCCAGCAGTTTCTCGGGTCGCAATCAGCCCCAGCATTTT. This translates into CASSFSGRNQPQHF.

The CDR3 DNA follows: TGCGCCAGCAGCCAAGAAGGCGGGGGGGGTACAGATACGCAGTATTTT. Its translation is CASSQEGGGGTDTQYF. The rearrangement links TRBV4-1 to TRBJ2-3, with 9 positions matching TRBD2. The V segment lost 0 bases and the J segment 3 bases; nucleotides outside the gene matches: 4. The CDR3 totals 16 residues. Germline V lookup: CDR1 MGHRA, CDR2 YSYEKL.

The V call is TRBV7-3, the J call TRBJ1-1, with 8 bases matching TRBD1. Germline CDR1 and CDR2: SGHTA and FQGTGA. The CDR3 spans 15 residues. After removal of 5 bases from V and 4 bases from J, the junction contained 9 bases not matched to a gene. This CDR3 is CASSKNQGASTEAFF. As DNA, the CDR3 is TGTGCCAGCAGCAAAAACCAGGGGGCGAGCACTGAAGCTTTCTTT.

V and J are TRBV11-2 and TRBJ2-1, with D maybe TRBD1 (7 bases). CDR1 and CDR2 from the germline V gene are SGHAT and FQNNGV. This CDR3 is built from 15 residues. The V gene lost 5 bases and the J gene lost 0 bases, with 11 bases spanning the gap. The CDR3 DNA follows: TGTGCCAGCAGCGGAGGGGGCAACTCCTACAATGAGCAGTTCTTC. It is translated as CASSGGGNSYNEQFF.

This sequence joins TRBV5-5 and TRBJ2-5; the D is unclear. The CDR3 contains 16 residues. V lost 1 base and J 2 bases, leaving 15 bases between the germline ends. CDR1 and CDR2 from the germline V gene are SGHKS and YYEKEE (reference sequence). The CDR3 protein is CASSLNIAAPQETQYF. In DNA, the CDR3 is TGTGCCAGCAGCTTGAATATAGCTGCTCCACAAGAGACCCAGTACTTC.

V usage is TRBV11-2 and J usage is TRBJ1-5, with unresolved D. Trimming pared 0 bases from V and 9 bases from J, leaving 9 bases between. From germline, CDR1 is SGHAT and CDR2 FQNNGV. This CDR3 has 13 residues. CDR3 sequence: CASSLDRNGPQHF. Written as DNA, the CDR3 is TGTGCCAGCAGCTTAGATCGAAACGGGCCCCAGCATTTT. The full variable domain, in which reference TRBV11-2 and TRBJ1-5 provide the parts outside the CDR3, is EAGVAQSPRYKIIEKRQSVAFWCNPISGHATLYWYQQILGQGPKLLIQFQNNGVVDDSQLPKDRFSAERLKGVDSTLKIQPAKLEDSAVYLCASSLDRNGPQHFGDGTRLSIL.

The V call is TRBV3-1 (or the pseudogene TRBV3-2), the J call TRBJ2-1; TRBD2 might be the D (5 bases). Trimming shortened V by 8 bases and J by 0 bases, and 8 bases separated the two germline ends. The CDR3 totals 13 residues. The germline V gene has CDR1 LGHDT and CDR2 YNNKEL (reference sequence). The CDR3: CASQRSSYNEQFF. Written as DNA, the CDR3 is TGTGCCAGCCAGCGGAGCTCCTACAATGAGCAGTTCTTC.

This clone was observed a few times. The chain carries TRBV9 and TRBJ2-5, with D possibly being TRBD2 (6 bases). Trimming shortened V by 2 bases and J by 5 bases, and 13 bases separated the two germline ends. The CDR3 contains 14 residues. CDR1 is SGDLS, CDR2 YYNGEE, per germline. CDR3 in DNA: TGTGCCAGCAGCGTGTGGGAAGGGAGGGAGACCCAGTACTTC. Translation gives CASSVWEGRETQYF.

The V call is TRBV2, the J call TRBJ2-1, with 10 positions matching TRBD2. V was pared by 2 bases and J by 7 bases, with 8 bases of the junction left unmatched. CDR3 size: 16 residues. Looked up from germline, CDR1 is SNHLY and CDR2 is FYNNEI. The CDR3 coding sequence is TGTGCCAGCAGTGAAAGGGCTAGCGGGGGATGGAATGAGCAGTTCTTC. Translation gives CASSERASGGWNEQFF.

The V call is TRBV30, the J call TRBJ1-6; TRBD1 aligns across 7 bases. Germline-derived CDR1 and CDR2 are GTSNPN and SVGIG (reference sequence). Unmatched junction bases numbered 12, after V lost 2 bases and J lost 11 bases. The CDR3 sequence is 15 residues long. In nucleotides, the CDR3 is TGTGCCTGGAGTAACTCCTACAGGGGAGCAACACCCCTCCACTTT. It yields the protein CAWSNSYRGATPLHF.

J is TRBJ1-2 and V is TRBV20-1; D gene uncertain. Looked up from germline, CDR1 is DFQATT and CDR2 is SNEGSKA (reference sequence). The CDR3 is 10 residues long. The V end lost 5 bases, the J end lost 11 bases, and 12 bases lay between the germline ends. The CDR3: CSAAEPGYTF. The CDR3 nucleotides read TGCAGTGCTGCAGAGCCGGGGTACACCTTC.

V usage is TRBV5-1 and J usage is TRBJ2-3; 9 bases agree with TRBD1. The V and J ends lost 5 bases and 1 base, in that order; junction bases with no gene match: 2. Germline V gene data show CDR1 as SGHRS and CDR2 as YFSETQ. The CDR3 contains 14 residues. This CDR3 is CASRWTGGTDTQYF. In DNA, the CDR3 is TGCGCCAGCAGGTGGACAGGGGGCACAGATACGCAGTATTTT. Variable domain in full (rest from reference TRBV5-1 and TRBJ2-3): KAGVTQTPRYLIKTRGQQVTLSCSPISGHRSVSWYQQTPGQGLQFLFEYFSETQRNKGNFPGRFSGRQFSNSRSEMNVSTLELGDSALYLCASRWTGGTDTQYFGPGTRLTVL.

This clone was counted a few times. The genes are TRBV3-1 (or the pseudogene TRBV3-2) and TRBJ2-3, with TRBD1 matching over 11 bases. Trimming at V came to 10 bases and at J to 6 bases, leaving 9 bases not matched to a gene. The CDR3 has 14 residues. Germline V gene sequence: CDR1 LGHDT, CDR2 YNNKEL (reference sequence). The CDR3 DNA reads TGTGCCACCGGGGACAGGGGGTTTAAGGATACGCAGTATTTT. It specifies CATGDRGFKDTQYF.

The sample holds one count of this clone. This rearrangement joins TRBV11-2 to TRBJ2-1, with no clear D. Deletions cut 1 base from V and 10 bases from J, with 17 bases between. The length of the CDR3 is 15 residues. Germline CDR1 and CDR2: SGHAT and FQNNGV. The CDR3 DNA follows: TGTGCCAGCAGCTTAGGAATTGTCGGCATCAGGGAGCAGTTCTTC. Protein: CASSLGIVGIREQFF.

This chain connects TRBV3-1 (or the pseudogene TRBV3-2) to TRBJ1-6; TRBD1 aligns across 11 bases. This CDR3 is 15 amino acids long. Trimming took 7 bases from V and 9 from J; bases not matched to a gene: 8. CDR1 LGHDT and CDR2 YNNKEL come from the germline V gene (reference sequence). In DNA, the CDR3 is TGTGCCAGCACCTCAGCCGGGACAGGGGGTTCACCCCTCCACTTT. Residues: CASTSAGTGGSPLHF.

The V and J genes are TRBV7-9 and TRBJ2-7; D might be TRBD2 (7 bases). This CDR3 is built from 18 residues. Deletions cut 4 bases from V and 0 bases from J, with 22 bases between. Germline loops: CDR1 SEHNR, CDR2 FQNEAQ (reference sequence). The CDR3 region has the DNA TGTGCCAGCAGCTCGACTAGGGGGGGTCTCGAAAGCTCCTACGAGCAGTACTTC. Its translation: CASSSTRGGLESSYEQYF.

This clone was detected only once. The chain combines TRBV6-5 with TRBJ2-6, with D possibly TRBD1 on 6 matching bases. V lost 3 bases to trimming and J lost 7 bases, with 10 bases between them. This CDR3 region has 14 residues. CDR1 MNHEY and CDR2 SVGAGI come from the germline V gene. The CDR3 DNA is TGTGCCAGCAGTTATAGACAGGAAGCCAACGTCCTGACTTTC. Encoded protein: CASSYRQEANVLTF.

The chain couples TRBV19 to TRBJ1-1; possibly TRBD1 for D (5 bases). With 4 bases removed from V and 0 bases from J, the gap between germline ends came to 12 bases. CDR1 is LNHDA, CDR2 SQIVND, per germline (reference sequence). This CDR3 spans 15 amino acids. CDR3 amino acids: CASSTWTLLNTEAFF. The CDR3 DNA reads as TGTGCCAGTAGTACCTGGACATTATTGAACACTGAAGCTTTCTTT.

The chain couples TRBV5-6 to TRBJ1-1; TRBD1 aligns across 8 bases. Germline V gives CDR1 SGHDT, CDR2 YYEEEE. Losses at the gene ends were 4 bases for V and 1 base for J; bases not matched to a gene: 6. This CDR3 region has 15 residues. The CDR3 nucleotides read TGTGCCAGCAGCGGCACCGACAGGGGGAACACTGAAGCTTTCTTT. Protein: CASSGTDRGNTEAFF.

V usage is TRBV6-5 and J usage is TRBJ1-1; TRBD1 might be the D (5 bases). CDR1 is MNHEY and CDR2 is SVGAGI in the germline V gene. The CDR3 consists of 13 residues. V lost 2 bases and J 4 bases, leaving 8 bases between the germline ends. CDR3 loop: CASSYIGGTEAFF. CDR3 in DNA: TGTGCCAGCAGTTACATCGGGGGCACTGAAGCTTTCTTT.

This clone showed up just a few times. The chain combines TRBV2 with TRBJ1-2; 9 nucleotides line up with TRBD1. The germline V gene has CDR1 SNHLY and CDR2 FYNNEI. V dropped 6 bases and J dropped 4; count of bases not matched to a gene: 3. This CDR3 comprises 13 residues. CDR3 coding DNA: TGTGCCAGCAGGGGACAGGGCCTCTATGGCTACACCTTC. It codes for CASRGQGLYGYTF.

V usage is TRBV5-6 and J usage is TRBJ1-1; 7 nucleotides agree with TRBD1. V gave up 4 bases and J gave up 0 bases; unmatched junction bases: 12. The CDR3 spans 17 residues. Germline CDR1 is SGHDT and CDR2 is YYEEEE. The CDR3 loop is CASSLGQVRLMNTEAFF. In nucleotides, the CDR3 is TGTGCCAGCAGCCTTGGACAGGTCCGCCTCATGAACACTGAAGCTTTCTTT.

This clone appeared a single time. V and J are TRBV4-1 and TRBJ2-3; the D is unclear. CDR3 size: 13 residues. The germline V gene encodes CDR1 MGHRA and CDR2 YSYEKL. Trimming shortened V by 0 bases and J by 8 bases, and 9 bases separated the two germline ends. CDR3 sequence reads: CASSQDQGGTQYF. CDR3 nucleotide sequence: TGCGCCAGCAGCCAAGATCAAGGCGGTACGCAGTATTTT.

This chain uses TRBV19 with TRBJ1-1, with D perhaps TRBD1 (5 bases). V lost 5 bases to trimming and J lost 4 bases, with 17 bases between them. Germline loops: CDR1 LNHDA, CDR2 SQIVND (reference sequence). The CDR3 consists of 15 residues. The CDR3 spells CASSSWGREGTEAFF. As DNA, the CDR3 is TGTGCCAGTAGTTCCTGGGGGAGGGAGGGCACTGAAGCTTTCTTT.

The CDR3 is CASSQSGFYTEAFF. CDR3 coding DNA: TGTGCCAGCAGCCAATCGGGGTTTTACACTGAAGCTTTCTTT. J is TRBJ1-1 and V is TRBV3-1 (or the pseudogene TRBV3-2); D is unclear. Germline V gene lookup returns CDR1 LGHDT and CDR2 YNNKEL (reference sequence). The CDR3 has 14 residues. V dropped 2 bases and J dropped 3 bases, with 10 bases sitting between them.

The rearrangement joins TRBV10-1 to TRBJ2-2; perhaps TRBD1 as D (6 bases). The CDR3 runs to 13 residues. V lost 4 bases and J 5 bases, leaving 8 bases between the germline ends. From germline, CDR1 is WNHNN and CDR2 SYGVQD (reference sequence). The CDR3 loop is CASSVRGTGELFF. CDR3 nucleotides: TGCGCCAGCAGTGTCAGGGGAACCGGGGAGCTGTTTTTT.